The present T cell receptor (beta chain) was sequenced within a study of shared clonotypes between healthy human individuals. Looking at the study overall: The cohort had two women and three men, ages 18 to 49.

This CDR3 spans 13 amino acids. Germline V lookup: CDR1 SQVTM, CDR2 ANQGSEA. Trimming removed 5 bases from V and 8 bases from J; junction bases left unmatched: 6. Overall study findings and caveats: Approximately 5.4% of naive CD4 clonotypes were common to a handful of donors.

Remarks on this clone: Its specificity is not known.

The table came from immunoSEQ multiplex PCR; TCRdb's copy has only in-frame clones and leaves some out. Altogether roughly 2 million clones are present, about 95% being singletons, with the ten largest covering 0.85% to 1.3%. CD45RO-negative, CCR7-positively selected cells formed the naive CD8 fraction, excluding terminally differentiated effector memory CD45RA+ cells. This TCR derives from a young man in good health. Material for sequencing was naive CD8+ T cells sorted from blood. This chain links TRBV29-1 with TRBJ1-4; 9 bases are a match to TRBD1. The CDR3 is CSVSGQGWEKLFF. The CDR3 DNA is TGCAGCGTTTCGGGACAGGGATGGGAAAAACTGTTTTTT.